The clone carrying this T cell receptor (beta chain) showed up just a few times. This PCR relied on a set of 60 Vbeta primers and 13 Jbeta primers. The method was immunoSEQ multiplex PCR; TCRdb's version includes in-frame clones alone and lacks a portion of them. The sample carries 120,000 to 150,000 clones, around 85% recorded once. The sample belongs to a study of cytomegalovirus exposure and HLA in healthy donors. There are 13 residues in the CDR3. The V and J ends lost 9 bases and 3 bases respectively, with 14 bases between them. Germline assignment: CDR1 SNHLY and CDR2 FYNNEI. This TCR was sampled from a female donor in good health and CMV-seronegative. The chain links TRBV2 to TRBJ1-1; D is possibly TRBD1 (5 bases). Sample: PBMCs. CDR3 in amino acids: CARREPGDTEAFF. The CDR3 region has the DNA TGTGCCAGGCGAGAACCGGGGGACACTGAAGCTTTCTTT. The complete variable domain, with remaining parts taken from reference TRBV2 and TRBJ1-1, reads EPEVTQTPSHQVTQMGQEVILRCVPISNHLYFYWYRQILGQKVEFLVSFYNNEISEKSEIFDDQFSVERPDGSNFTLKIRSTKLEDSAMYFCARREPGDTEAFFGQGTRLTVV.